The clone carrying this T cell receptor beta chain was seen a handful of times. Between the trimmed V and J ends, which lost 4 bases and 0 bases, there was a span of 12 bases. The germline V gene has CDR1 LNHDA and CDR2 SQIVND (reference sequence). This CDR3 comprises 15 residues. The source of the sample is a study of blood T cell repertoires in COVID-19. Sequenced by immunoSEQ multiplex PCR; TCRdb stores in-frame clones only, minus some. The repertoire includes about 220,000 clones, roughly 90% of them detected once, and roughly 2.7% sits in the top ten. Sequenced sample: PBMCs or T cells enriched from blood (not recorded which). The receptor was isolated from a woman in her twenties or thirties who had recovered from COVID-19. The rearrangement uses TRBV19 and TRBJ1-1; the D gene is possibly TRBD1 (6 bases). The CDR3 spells CASSTGGQMNTEAFF. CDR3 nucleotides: TGTGCCAGTAGTACGGGGGGACAAATGAACACTGAAGCTTTCTTT.